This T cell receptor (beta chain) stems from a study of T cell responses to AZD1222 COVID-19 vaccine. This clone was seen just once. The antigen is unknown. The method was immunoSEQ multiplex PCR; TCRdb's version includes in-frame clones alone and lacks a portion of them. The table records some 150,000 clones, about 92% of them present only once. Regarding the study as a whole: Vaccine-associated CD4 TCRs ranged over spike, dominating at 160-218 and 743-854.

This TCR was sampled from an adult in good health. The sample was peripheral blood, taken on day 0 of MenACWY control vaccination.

This CDR3 is CATSRDQGIRETQYF. In DNA form, the CDR3 reads TGTGCCACCAGCAGAGATCAAGGGATCAGGGAGACCCAGTACTTC. The gene calls are TRBV15 and TRBJ2-5; D not certain. Trimming shortened V by 0 bases and J by 5 bases, and 13 bases separated the two germline ends. Looked up from germline, CDR1 is LNHNV and CDR2 is YYDKDF (reference sequence). The CDR3 loop spans 15 amino acids. The whole variable domain, filled in from reference TRBV15 and TRBJ2-5, reads DAMVIQNPRYQVTQFGKPVTLSCSQTLNHNVMYWYQQKSSQAPKLLFHYYDKDFNNEADTPDNFQSRRPNTSFCFLDIRSPGLGDTAMYLCATSRDQGIRETQYFGPGTRLLVL.